This T cell receptor (beta chain) was documented in a study of regulatory T cells in long-lasting Graves disease. Trimming cost V 4 bases and J 15 bases; bases outside gene matches: 19. The CDR3 length is 16 residues. Germline CDR1 reads MGHRA; CDR2 reads YSYEKL. TCR beta libraries were built with iRepertoire HTBI primers and Arm-PCR of CDR3 regions. TCRdb ran MiXCR on the multiplex PCR reads and lists one entry per CDR3 protein. This table has around 480,000 distinct CDR3 sequences, around 15% appearing once. To note about this clonotype: No antigen is known for it.

Time point noted: newly diagnosed GD, antithyroid drugs for less than 3 months. The TCR library was prepared using RNA isolated from PBMCs. Points from the study as a whole: The small sample size may have reduced accuracy. In persistent patients, shared public clonotypes (under 3,000) outnumbered those in new patients (about 890). Under persistent disease, TRBV28, TRBJ1-2 and TRBJ2-5 were used preferentially.

These data were likewise used in another study, on T cells in Graves' hyperthyroidism and ophthalmopathy. That source reports: Reasons for excluding patients were uncontrolled infection, other autoimmune disease, pregnancy or lactation.

This clonotype was sampled from a woman aged 35 to 60 with Graves disease. This material consisted of peripheral blood mononuclear cells (PBMCs), taken at new diagnosis, from a patient treated with antithyroid drugs. The chain links TRBV4-1 to TRBJ2-1; 9 bases match TRBD2. The CDR3 spells CASSREIGLAPPGRFF. Written as DNA, the CDR3 is TGCGCCAGCAGCCGCGAGATTGGACTAGCGCCACCTGGGAGGTTCTTC.